This T cell receptor (beta chain) originates from a study of cytotoxic CD8 clonotypes in ibrutinib-treated CLL. Study context: Patients gave response samples after a median around eleven months of treatment, range 6 to 36.

In the case of this clone: Its specificity is not known.

General study points: The study found public clonotypes uncommon, contracting or stable on treatment. A rise in clonality was seen at ibrutinib response, and a fall back toward baseline was seen at progression. Baseline levels of clonality went above those of age-matched healthy donors and moved with circulating CD8+ T-cell counts.

The method was immunoSEQ multiplex PCR; TCRdb's version includes in-frame clones alone and lacks a portion of them. The sample holds about 160,000 clones, 84% seen once. CDR1 and CDR2 (germline): MDHEN, SYDVKM. This CDR3 has 16 amino acids. The V end lost 6 bases, the J end lost 2 bases, and 17 bases lay between the germline ends. This sequence joins TRBV28 and TRBJ1-5; D possibly corresponds to TRBD1 (5 bases). Here the sequenced sample was PBMCs, taken after 24 months of ibrutinib treatment. The TCR comes from a human donor with chronic lymphocytic leukemia. CDR3 region: CASSFRYGGGNQPQHF. CDR3 nucleotides: TGTGCCAGCAGCTTTCGCTACGGGGGTGGCAATCAGCCCCAGCATTTT.